This T cell receptor beta chain originates from a study of blood T cell repertoires in COVID-19. Between the trimmed V and J ends, which lost 5 bases and 12 bases, there was a span of 22 bases. Germline V CDR1 and CDR2: SGHAT, FQNNGV. This CDR3 is 14 amino acids long. Source study methods: For nucleated cells, counts were estimated from reference gene primer amplification. The method was immunoSEQ multiplex PCR; TCRdb's version includes in-frame clones alone and lacks a portion of them. V and J calls plus clone size are reproduced from that table; the DNA served to infer D and trimming. The sample has about 170,000 clones, around 80% seen once. This clone has just a few counts.

The sample consisted of peripheral blood. The clonotype was recovered from a woman in her sixties with acute or convalescent COVID-19. The gene calls are TRBV11-2 and TRBJ1-2; D possibly corresponds to TRBD1 (6 bases). The CDR3 region is CASSPTGGPGRDTF. The CDR3 DNA is TGTGCCAGCAGCCCAACGGGGGGGCCGGGTCGGGACACCTTC.